This T cell receptor (beta chain) was sequenced during a study of monozygotic twins with inflammatory bowel disease. Study outcomes and limitations: Lower sharing of clonotypes with other individuals was seen in IBD patients than in healthy twins. This was most marked in patients showing signs of disease activity.

From whole blood, total RNA was isolated without any sorting of T cells. Regarding this clonotype: Its antigen is not identified.

UMIs were attached via template switching, each with a 6-nucleotide sample barcode. With around 15 and 9 cycles respectively, two nested PCRs were carried out on TCRalpha and TCRbeta cDNA. TCRdb re-analyzed the 5' RACE reads; it lists each CDR3 protein once, without DNA. This listing includes 300,000 to 400,000 distinct CDR3 sequences. The CDR3 extends over 13 amino acids. The germline CDR1 and CDR2 sequences are DFQATT and SNEGSKA (reference sequence). The clonotype was recovered from a human donor with ulcerative colitis or Crohn's disease, or a healthy co-twin of an affected twin (not recorded which). The chain combines TRBV20-1 with TRBJ2-7; absent DNA, TCRdb's TRBD2 call cannot be checked. The sample was blood. CDR3 protein: CSARMREAYEQYF.